Following are 27 T cell receptor beta chains from one sample sequenced in a study of cytomegalovirus exposure and HLA in healthy donors. A multiplex PCR was run with 60 Vbeta primers and 13 Jbeta primers. Clones were read by immunoSEQ multiplex PCR, and TCRdb kept only the in-frame ones, dropping some. Altogether about 120,000 clones are present, 60% to 85% being singletons, with the ten largest covering 10% to 15%. Sequencing input: PBMCs. All receptors come from a woman aged 40 to 49 in good health and CMV-seropositive.

The chain combines TRBV7-9 with TRBJ1-2, with no clear D. The CDR3 spans 13 residues. In germline, CDR1 is SEHNR, CDR2 FQNEAQ (reference sequence). V was trimmed by 5 bases and J by 4 bases, leaving 11 bases between them. The CDR3 nucleotides are TGTGCCAGCAGCCGCCAGGTTATCTATGGCTACACCTTC. This gives the protein CASSRQVIYGYTF.

Points on this clone: The same CDR3 can be traced to other DNA sequences in this sample. This chain links TRBV25-1 with TRBJ1-2; TRBD1 is a possible D gene (6 bases). CDR1 is MGHDK and CDR2 is SYGVNS in the germline V gene. The germline V and J ends were trimmed by 1 base and 2 bases, with 14 bases remaining between them. This CDR3 contains 16 residues. CDR3 in DNA: TGTGCCAGCAGTGAATTGGGGGGGCGGGGAAACTATGGCTACACCTTC. Translation gives CASSELGGRGNYGYTF.

This clone showed up just a few times. The chain combines TRBV10-3 with TRBJ2-1; TRBD2 matches at 12 bases. The CDR3 contains 17 residues. The V gene's germline CDR1 is ENHRY and CDR2 SYGVKD. Unmatched junction bases numbered 15, after V lost 11 bases and J lost 4 bases. In nucleotides, the CDR3 is TGTGCCGTACGTGAGACTAGCGGGGGAGGTACGTACAATGAGCAGTTCTTC. Amino acid sequence: CAVRETSGGGTYNEQFF.

V and J are TRBV5-1 and TRBJ1-1; TRBD1 is a possible D gene (5 bases). CDR1 and CDR2 (germline): SGHRS, YFSETQ. The V end lost 0 bases, the J end lost 5 bases, and 17 bases lay between the germline ends. This CDR3 region has 16 residues. The CDR3 protein is CASSLVSAGGRTEAFF. The CDR3 nucleotides are TGCGCCAGCAGCTTGGTGTCCGCCGGGGGACGGACTGAAGCTTTCTTT. Based on the CDR3 plus reference TRBV5-1 and TRBJ1-1, the full variable domain is KAGVTQTPRYLIKTRGQQVTLSCSPISGHRSVSWYQQTPGQGLQFLFEYFSETQRNKGNFPGRFSGRQFSNSRSEMNVSTLELGDSALYLCASSLVSAGGRTEAFFGQGTRLTVV.

The gene calls are TRBV7-2 and TRBJ1-6; TRBD1 agrees at 9 bases. The CDR3 is 18 amino acids. V was pared by 5 bases and J by 5 bases, with 13 bases of the junction left unmatched. CDR1 is SGHTA, CDR2 FQGNSA, per germline. CDR3 in amino acids: CASSTPRDRDPHNSPLHF. The CDR3 DNA reads TGTGCCAGCAGCACACCGCGGGACAGGGACCCCCATAATTCACCCCTCCACTTT. The whole variable domain, remainder taken from reference TRBV7-2 and TRBJ1-6, is GAGVSQSPSNKVTEKGKDVELRCDPISGHTALYWYRQSLGQGLEFLIYFQGNSAPDKSGLPSDRFSAERTGGSVSTLTIQRTQQEDSAVYLCASSTPRDRDPHNSPLHFGNGTRLTVT.

The table lists this clone with a few counts. The chain has TRBV19 and TRBJ1-5; D is undetermined. The V end was cut by 6 bases, the J end by 4 bases, with 16 bases between. Germline CDR1 is LNHDA and CDR2 is SQIVND (reference sequence). The CDR3 covers 15 residues. CDR3 region: CASRETRPFNQPQHF. The CDR3 DNA is TGTGCCAGTAGAGAGACCAGGCCCTTTAATCAGCCCCAGCATTTT. Full variable domain (remainder filled in from reference TRBV19 and TRBJ1-5): DGGITQSPKYLFRKEGQNVTLSCEQNLNHDAMYWYRQDPGQGLRLIYYSQIVNDFQKGDIAEGYSVSREKKESFPLTVTSAQKNPTAFYLCASRETRPFNQPQHFGDGTRLSIL.

This chain links TRBV7-2 with TRBJ1-2, with no clear D. The CDR3 covers 14 residues. Germline CDR1 reads SGHTA; CDR2 reads FQGNSA. Between the trimmed V and J ends, which lost 1 base and 7 bases, there was a span of 13 bases. The CDR3 bases are TGTGCCAGCAGCTTAGTTGCGGGTGAGAGTGGCTACACCTTC. Its protein product is CASSLVAGESGYTF.

V and J are TRBV2 and TRBJ2-5; D may be TRBD2 (5 bases). The CDR3 is 12 amino acids. Trimming took 4 bases from V and 13 from J, leaving 16 bases between them. Germline CDR1 reads SNHLY; CDR2 reads FYNNEI. CDR3 nucleotide sequence: TGTGCCAGCAGTGTAGGAGGTGTTCAGGCGTACTTC. This sequence encodes CASSVGGVQAYF. The whole variable domain, remainder taken from reference TRBV2 and TRBJ2-5, is EPEVTQTPSHQVTQMGQEVILRCVPISNHLYFYWYRQILGQKVEFLVSFYNNEISEKSEIFDDQFSVERPDGSNFTLKIRSTKLEDSAMYFCASSVGGVQAYFGPGTRLLVL.

V is TRBV2 and J is TRBJ2-5; D gene uncertain. The closer fit of TRBJ2-7 to the DNA end suggests the J call may be wrong. The V gene's germline CDR1 is SNHLY and CDR2 FYNNEI. The CDR3 has 14 amino acids. The CDR3 region is CASSEGWAYHEQYF. CDR3 coding DNA: TGTGCCAGCAGTGAAGGGTGGGCCTACCACGAGCAGTACTTC.

This clone was seen a single time. V usage is TRBV11-3 and J usage is TRBJ2-2; TRBD1 matches at 9 bases. CDR1 is SGHNT, CDR2 YENEEA, per germline. This CDR3 has 15 residues. Trimming cost V 3 bases and J 4 bases; bases outside gene matches: 3. CDR3 nucleotides: TGTGCCAGCAGCTTGACAGGGGGGCGCACCGGGGAGCTGTTTTTT. This gives the protein CASSLTGGRTGELFF.

The rearrangement joins TRBV5-4 to TRBJ2-4; TRBD1 might be the D (5 bases). V was pared by 5 bases and J by 6 bases, with 9 bases between. The CDR3 length is 12 residues. Germline loops: CDR1 SGHNT, CDR2 YYREEE (reference sequence). Written as DNA, the CDR3 is TGTGCCAGCAGACAGGATTCAAACATTCAGTACTTC. Translated, it gives CASRQDSNIQYF. The complete variable domain, with remaining parts taken from reference TRBV5-4 and TRBJ2-4, reads ETGVTQSPTHLIKTRGQQVTLRCSSQSGHNTVSWYQQALGQGPQFIFQYYREEENGRGNFPPRFSGLQFPNYSSELNVNALELDDSALYLCASRQDSNIQYFGAGTRLSVL.

The rearrangement uses TRBV5-1 and TRBJ2-7; D is perhaps TRBD1 (5 bases). Trimming removed 5 bases at V and 0 bases at J, with 15 bases between. The CDR3 loop spans 15 amino acids. Germline assignment: CDR1 SGHRS and CDR2 YFSETQ. The CDR3 is CASRPRQGLSYEQYF. CDR3 nucleotides: TGCGCCAGCAGACCCCGGCAGGGCCTCTCCTACGAGCAGTACTTC.

This clone was seen only a few times. The V call is TRBV9, the J call TRBJ1-4, with TRBD1 identical over 8 bases. CDR3 length: 16 amino acids. Germline CDR1 and CDR2: SGDLS and YYNGEE. Unmatched junction bases numbered 11, after V lost 2 bases and J lost 8 bases. The CDR3 spells CASSVTVAGGEEKLFF. The CDR3 coding sequence is TGTGCCAGCAGCGTGACCGTAGCAGGGGGCGAGGAAAAACTGTTTTTT.

The rearrangement joins TRBV29-1 to TRBJ1-2; 8 bases are a match to TRBD1. The germline CDR1 and CDR2 sequences are SQVTM and ANQGSEA. V was pared by 8 bases and J by 8 bases, with 13 bases of the junction left unmatched. The CDR3 spans 13 residues. The CDR3, as DNA: TGCAGCCCCGTTGCGCAGGGGGCTTTGGGCTACACCTTC. This gives the protein CSPVAQGALGYTF.

In its sample, this clone was seen a few times. The chain carries TRBV12-5 and TRBJ1-5, with D perhaps matching TRBD1 (5 bases). V dropped 6 bases and J dropped 11 bases, with 14 bases sitting between them. CDR3 length equals 12 residues. Germline-derived CDR1 and CDR2 are LGHNT and FRNRAP. This CDR3 reads CASGLISGSQHF. DNA for the CDR3: TGTGCTAGTGGCCTTATCTCAGGGTCCCAGCATTTT.

J is TRBJ2-2 and V is TRBV6-1; 7 positions agree with TRBD2. The V segment lost 3 bases and the J segment 2 bases; nucleotides outside the gene matches: 6. Germline-derived CDR1 and CDR2 are MNHNS and SASEGT. The CDR3 is made up of 16 amino acids. CDR3 amino acids: CASSDLSGANTGELFF. CDR3 DNA sequence: TGTGCCAGCAGTGATTTAAGCGGGGCTAACACCGGGGAGCTGTTTTTT.

The rearrangement uses TRBV5-6 and TRBJ1-2; 9 nucleotides line up with TRBD1. The germline V gene has CDR1 SGHDT and CDR2 YYEEEE. V gave up 3 bases and J gave up 4 bases; unmatched junction bases: 7. CDR3 length equals 15 residues. The CDR3 DNA reads as TGTGCCAGCAGCTCGAGGACAGGGGTCATCTATGGCTACACCTTC. It codes for CASSSRTGVIYGYTF.

The J gene is TRBJ2-7, the V gene TRBV18; D gene ambiguous. The germline V and J ends were trimmed by 2 bases and 2 bases, with 10 bases remaining between them. The CDR3 sequence is 14 residues long. CDR1 is KGHSH and CDR2 is LQKENI in the germline V gene. The CDR3: CASSPGFAAYEQYF. In nucleotides, the CDR3 is TGTGCCAGCTCACCAGGCTTCGCCGCCTACGAGCAGTACTTC.

This chain uses TRBV4-1 with TRBJ2-5; 9 nucleotides align to TRBD2. V shed 1 base, J shed 5 bases, and the junction held 8 bases outside the gene matches. CDR3 length: 16 residues. In germline, CDR1 is MGHRA, CDR2 YSYEKL. CDR3 nucleotides: TGCGCCAGCAGCCAAGGAGAGCGGGGGGCCTCGGAGACCCAGTACTTC. Protein: CASSQGERGASETQYF.

CDR3 in amino acids: CAWRLQGGPLHF. CDR3 nucleotide sequence: TGTGCCTGGAGGTTACAAGGGGGACCCCTCCACTTT. The chain uses TRBV30 and TRBJ1-6; weak D call: TRBD1 (6 bases). The CDR3 consists of 12 residues. Germline V CDR1 and CDR2: GTSNPN, SVGIG (reference sequence). The ends were cut back, 3 bases at V and 12 bases at J, with 12 bases in the middle.

The chain has TRBV30 and TRBJ2-3, with TRBD2 as a possible D gene (5 bases). CDR1 is GTSNPN, CDR2 SVGIG, per germline (reference sequence). Between the trimmed V and J ends, which lost 8 bases and 0 bases, there was a span of 9 bases. The CDR3 spans 12 residues. CDR3 region: CARGLSTDTQYF. The CDR3 DNA is TGTGCCCGAGGGCTTAGCACAGATACGCAGTATTTT.

The chain links TRBV11-2 to TRBJ2-1; 7 nucleotides line up with TRBD2. Germline values: CDR1 SGHAT, CDR2 FQNNGV. Trimming took 2 bases from V and 4 from J; bases not matched to a gene: 2. The CDR3 totals 14 residues. CDR3 sequence: CASSLSGEYNEQFF. The CDR3, as DNA: TGTGCCAGCAGCTTAAGCGGGGAGTACAATGAGCAGTTCTTC. Full variable domain (remainder filled in from reference TRBV11-2 and TRBJ2-1): EAGVAQSPRYKIIEKRQSVAFWCNPISGHATLYWYQQILGQGPKLLIQFQNNGVVDDSQLPKDRFSAERLKGVDSTLKIQPAKLEDSAVYLCASSLSGEYNEQFFGPGTRLTVL.

This clone came up many times. This chain connects TRBV11-1 to TRBJ1-1; perhaps TRBD1 as D (6 bases). Germline CDR1 reads SGHAT; CDR2 reads FQDESV (reference sequence). V lost 4 bases and J 5 bases, leaving 17 bases between the germline ends. This CDR3 contains 15 residues. The CDR3 loop reads CASSWGRTARTEAFF. In DNA form, the CDR3 reads TGTGCCAGCAGCTGGGGGCGGACAGCTAGGACTGAAGCTTTCTTT.

The chain combines TRBV9 with TRBJ1-1, with D unclear. CDR1 is SGDLS, CDR2 YYNGEE, per germline. The CDR3 runs 14 residues. V gave up 0 bases and J gave up 4 bases, with 10 bases separating them. CDR3 region: CASSVAQARTEAFF. The CDR3 bases are TGTGCCAGCAGCGTAGCCCAAGCCCGCACTGAAGCTTTCTTT. The whole variable domain, filled in from reference TRBV9 and TRBJ1-1, reads DSGVTQTPKHLITATGQRVTLRCSPRSGDLSVYWYQQSLDQGLQFLIQYYNGEERAKGNILERFSAQQFPDLHSELNLSSLELGDSALYFCASSVAQARTEAFFGQGTRLTVV.

The chain links TRBV6-1 to TRBJ2-3; 8 nucleotides line up with TRBD2. Trimming cost V 4 bases and J 2 bases; bases outside gene matches: 2. The germline CDR1 and CDR2 sequences are MNHNS and SASEGT. The CDR3 covers 14 residues. The CDR3 spells CASSAAGATDTQYF. CDR3 DNA sequence: TGTGCCAGCAGTGCAGCGGGGGCCACAGATACGCAGTATTTT.

The chain has TRBV19 and TRBJ1-5; 9 nucleotides line up with TRBD1. Trimming cost V 10 bases and J 6 bases; bases outside gene matches: 13. This CDR3 is 15 amino acids long. From germline, CDR1 is LNHDA and CDR2 SQIVND (reference sequence). This CDR3 reads CATALSRQGGQPQHF. The CDR3 DNA is TGTGCCACCGCTTTATCGAGACAGGGGGGTCAGCCCCAGCATTTT.

The rearrangement links TRBV27 to TRBJ2-5; a weak D match, TRBD2 (6 bases). Germline V gives CDR1 MNHEY, CDR2 SMNVEV (reference sequence). The ends were cut back, 6 bases at V and 5 bases at J, with 16 bases in the middle. The length of the CDR3 is 14 residues. The CDR3 loop is CASRSGGAGETQYF. In nucleotides, the CDR3 is TGTGCCAGCAGGTCAGGAGGGGCAGGGGAGACCCAGTACTTC.